Described below is a single TCR beta chain sequence and its context. Its specificity is unknown. The data derive from a study of human T cells and chemical hapten exposure. Study context: Cases of alopecia areata, totalis or universalis occurred in a predominantly female patient group. Study-level results: Having alopecia, donors may respond immunologically unlike healthy people. It was expanded TCRs that formed significantly more large CDR3 similarity clusters than controls did.

TCRdb processed the RACE reads anew with MiXCR; each CDR3 protein has one entry. Here the sample spans some 400,000 distinct CDR3 sequences, more than 4.5% being singletons. Time point given: patch test 1, 2 weeks after DPC sensitization. Indicated treatment: therapeutic diphenylcyclopropenone sensitization with weekly scalp DPC. The germline V gene encodes CDR1 MNHEY and CDR2 SVGAGI. The junction had 14 bases not matched to a gene; V was cut back by 6 bases and J by 9 bases. The length of the CDR3 is 15 residues. The sequence came from a woman between 50 and 59 years old with alopecia areata. Some clones in this sample may be carry-over from other donors' samples. J is TRBJ1-5 and V is TRBV6-5; 7 positions agree with TRBD1. Sequences were derived from whole blood, sampled in connection with sensitization to the hapten diphenylcyclopropenone (DPC). The CDR3 protein is CASSPLAGGQWPQHF. The CDR3 DNA follows: TGTGCCAGCAGCCCTTTAGCAGGGGGGCAGTGGCCCCAGCATTTT.